The 15 T cell receptor beta chains given below trace back to one sample, sequenced in a study of T cell changes during pregnancy in multiple sclerosis. TCRdb's table, derived via immunoSEQ multiplex PCR, lists solely in-frame clones and lacks some. The top ten hold 3% to 3.5% of the sample, which has around 100,000 clones, roughly nine tenths seen once. The sample consisted of peripheral blood, taken after pregnancy. These receptors all stem from a female donor with multiple sclerosis, enrolled in a pregnancy study.

The chain has TRBV5-1 and TRBJ2-6; D may be TRBD1 (6 bases). Deletions cut 6 bases from V and 8 bases from J, with 21 bases between. This CDR3 is built from 16 residues. The germline V gene encodes CDR1 SGHRS and CDR2 YFSETQ. The CDR3 sequence is CASKRTFGQISNVLTF. The CDR3 DNA follows: TGCGCCAGCAAACGCACCTTCGGACAGATTTCCAACGTCCTGACTTTC.

The chain links TRBV18 to TRBJ1-2; D gene unclear. The length of the CDR3 is 14 residues. Germline loops: CDR1 KGHSH, CDR2 LQKENI. V lost 3 bases to trimming and J lost 3 bases, with 11 bases between them. CDR3 DNA: TGTGCCAGCTCACCTAACCAGGAACACTATGGCTACACCTTC. Its protein is CASSPNQEHYGYTF.

V is TRBV19 and J is TRBJ2-7; 7 bases align to TRBD1. Germline values: CDR1 LNHDA, CDR2 SQIVND (reference sequence). V lost 6 bases to trimming and J lost 3 bases; unmatched junction nucleotides: 8. The CDR3 contains 14 residues. The CDR3 bases are TGTGCCAGTAGCCCCGGGACAGCGGACTACGAGCAGTACTTC. It encodes CASSPGTADYEQYF.

This sequence joins TRBV19 and TRBJ2-1, with 8 bases identical to TRBD2. Germline assignment: CDR1 LNHDA and CDR2 SQIVND (reference sequence). Trimming cost V 3 bases and J 3 bases; bases outside gene matches: 4. The CDR3 extends over 15 amino acids. Here the CDR3 DNA reads TGTGCCAGTAGTATCGGTAGCGGGGTCTACAATGAGCAGTTCTTC. Encoded protein: CASSIGSGVYNEQFF.

This rearrangement joins TRBV30 to TRBJ1-4; D ambiguous. The V end was cut by 5 bases, the J end by 0 bases, with 16 bases between. The CDR3 runs 16 residues. Germline-derived CDR1 and CDR2 are GTSNPN and SVGIG (reference sequence). The CDR3: CAWGLGAVATNEKLFF. CDR3 nucleotides: TGTGCCTGGGGACTGGGAGCCGTTGCAACTAATGAAAAACTGTTTTTT.

The chain links TRBV5-4 to TRBJ1-5; 12 bases are shared with TRBD1. Germline V gene lookup returns CDR1 SGHNT and CDR2 YYREEE (reference sequence). V dropped 0 bases and J dropped 5; count of bases not matched to a gene: 6. The CDR3 covers 17 residues. The CDR3 reads CASSLGGTGGGDQPQHF. The DNA for the CDR3 is TGTGCCAGCAGCTTGGGGGGGACAGGGGGCGGCGATCAGCCCCAGCATTTT.

The chain is built from TRBV6-1 and TRBJ1-4; 9 bases are shared with TRBD1. After removal of 6 bases from V and 8 bases from J, the junction contained 4 bases not matched to a gene. Germline-derived CDR1 and CDR2 are MNHNS and SASEGT. The CDR3 is made up of 13 amino acids. In DNA form, the CDR3 reads TGTGCCAGCAGGGACAGGGGTAACGAAAAACTGTTTTTT. This sequence encodes CASRDRGNEKLFF.

The chain combines TRBV9 with TRBJ2-5; 8 nucleotides line up with TRBD1. After removal of 0 bases from V and 3 bases from J, the junction contained 10 bases not matched to a gene. The CDR3 covers 17 residues. Germline CDR1 is SGDLS and CDR2 is YYNGEE. CDR3 in DNA: TGTGCCAGCAGCGTAGGGTTAGGACCGGGACAGGAAGAGACCCAGTACTTC. It encodes CASSVGLGPGQEETQYF.

The CDR3 DNA sequence: TGCGCCAGCAGCCAAGTGGAGGAGTTAGCGAGCTCCTACAATGAGCAGTTCTTC. Translated: CASSQVEELASSYNEQFF. The chain uses TRBV4-1 and TRBJ2-1; tentatively, D is TRBD2 (5 bases). Germline-derived CDR1 and CDR2 are MGHRA and YSYEKL. With 1 base removed from V and 0 bases from J, the gap between germline ends came to 16 bases. This CDR3 contains 18 residues.

CDR3 region: CASSPFGAGRTDTQYF. The CDR3 nucleotides are TGCGCCAGCAGCCCCTTTGGGGCGGGGCGCACAGATACGCAGTATTTT. This chain joins TRBV4-1 and TRBJ2-3; D is possibly TRBD2 (6 bases). V was shortened by 4 bases and J by 1 base, with 15 bases between the two germline ends. The length of the CDR3 is 16 residues. CDR1 and CDR2 from the germline V gene are MGHRA and YSYEKL.

The chain has TRBV12-5 and TRBJ1-2; the match to TRBD1 covers 8 bases. The length of the CDR3 is 15 residues. CDR1 is LGHNT, CDR2 FRNRAP, per germline. The J segment lost 7 bases and the V segment lost 0 bases, leaving 7 bases of the junction unmatched. CDR3 region: CASGLVPGTGGGYTF. CDR3 nucleotides: TGTGCTAGTGGTTTGGTCCCCGGGACAGGAGGTGGCTACACCTTC.

The chain carries TRBV19 and TRBJ2-1; 12 bases match TRBD2. V was pared by 4 bases and J by 6 bases, with 7 bases of the junction left unmatched. In germline, CDR1 is LNHDA, CDR2 SQIVND (reference sequence). The CDR3 is 16 amino acids. CDR3 sequence reads: CASSTKLAGGFNEQFF. The CDR3 coding sequence is TGTGCCAGTAGTACCAAACTAGCGGGGGGCTTCAATGAGCAGTTCTTC. The complete variable domain, with remaining parts taken from reference TRBV19 and TRBJ2-1, reads DGGITQSPKYLFRKEGQNVTLSCEQNLNHDAMYWYRQDPGQGLRLIYYSQIVNDFQKGDIAEGYSVSREKKESFPLTVTSAQKNPTAFYLCASSTKLAGGFNEQFFGPGTRLTVL.

CDR3 bases: TGCAGCGTTGAGTGCACGAGCTCCTATAATTCACCCCTCCACTTT. This gives the protein CSVECTSSYNSPLHF. The chain couples TRBV29-1 to TRBJ1-6; unclear D gene. V lost 3 bases, J lost 0 bases, and 9 bases lay in between. The CDR3 spans 15 residues. In germline, CDR1 is SQVTM, CDR2 ANQGSEA.

The chain carries TRBV5-6 and TRBJ2-4; 12 nucleotides agree with TRBD2. The CDR3 is made up of 17 amino acids. J lost 0 bases, V lost 4 bases, and 5 bases had no gene match. Germline CDR1 SGHDT, CDR2 YYEEEE. This CDR3 reads CASSTGLAGLAKNIQYF. The CDR3 DNA follows: TGTGCCAGCAGCACCGGACTAGCGGGGTTAGCCAAAAACATTCAGTACTTC.

The sample holds one count of this clone. The chain employs TRBV5-1 and TRBJ2-7; a weak D match, TRBD2 (5 bases). This CDR3 is 14 amino acids long. The V gene lost 0 bases and the J gene lost 7 bases, with 14 bases spanning the gap. CDR1 and CDR2 from the germline V gene are SGHRS and YFSETQ. In nucleotides, the CDR3 is TGCGCCAGCAGCTTGGAGTGGAGGCTTACGGAGCAGTACTTC. Protein product: CASSLEWRLTEQYF.